This T cell receptor (beta chain) was obtained from a study of shared clonotypes between healthy human individuals. At the level of the study: Donors had three CD4 naive, three CD4 memory, two CD8 naive and one CD8 memory plate apiece. Regarding the study as a whole: Naive subsets typically showed greater estimated richness than memory subsets.

This table comes from immunoSEQ multiplex PCR, and its TCRdb copy is limited to in-frame clones, with some not included. Among millions of clones listed, more than 80% were seen once. Everyone who donated was a Caucasian adult who lived in Nashville, Tennessee. In regard to this clone: Its antigen is not known.

Sequencing was done on a sample of naive CD4+ T cells from PBMCs. Subset described: CD45RA+ positively selected. The TCR sequence derives from a young man in good health. Some clones in this sample may be carry-over from other donors' samples.

As DNA, the CDR3 is TGTGCCAGCAGTCCGCAACCTGGGGCATACGAGCAGTACTTC. Translated: CASSPQPGAYEQYF. V is TRBV6-5 and J is TRBJ2-7; D perhaps matches TRBD1 (5 bases). The length of the CDR3 is 14 residues. Germline V gene data show CDR1 as MNHEY and CDR2 as SVGAGI. V lost 5 bases and J 4 bases, leaving 15 bases between the germline ends.